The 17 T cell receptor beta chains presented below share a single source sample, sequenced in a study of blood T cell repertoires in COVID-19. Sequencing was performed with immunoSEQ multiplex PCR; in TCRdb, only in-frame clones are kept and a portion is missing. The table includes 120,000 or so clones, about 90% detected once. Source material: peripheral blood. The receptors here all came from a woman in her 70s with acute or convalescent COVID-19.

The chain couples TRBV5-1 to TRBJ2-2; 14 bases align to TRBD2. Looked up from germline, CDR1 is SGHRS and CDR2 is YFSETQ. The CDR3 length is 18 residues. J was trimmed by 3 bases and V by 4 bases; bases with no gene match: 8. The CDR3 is CASSMTSGGAPYTGELFF. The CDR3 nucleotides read TGCGCCAGCAGCATGACTAGCGGGGGGGCCCCGTACACCGGGGAGCTGTTTTTT.

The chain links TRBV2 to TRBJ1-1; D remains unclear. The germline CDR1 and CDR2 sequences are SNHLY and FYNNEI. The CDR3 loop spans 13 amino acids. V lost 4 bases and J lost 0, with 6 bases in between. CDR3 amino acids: CASSVVVNTEAFF. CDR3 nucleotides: TGTGCCAGCAGTGTGGTAGTGAACACTGAAGCTTTCTTT.

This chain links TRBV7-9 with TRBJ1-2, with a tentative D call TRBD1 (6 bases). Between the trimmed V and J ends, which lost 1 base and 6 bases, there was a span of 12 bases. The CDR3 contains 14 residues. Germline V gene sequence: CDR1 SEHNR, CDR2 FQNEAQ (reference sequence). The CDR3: CASSLGGGADGYTF. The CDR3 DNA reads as TGTGCCAGCAGCTTAGGGGGGGGCGCAGATGGCTACACCTTC.

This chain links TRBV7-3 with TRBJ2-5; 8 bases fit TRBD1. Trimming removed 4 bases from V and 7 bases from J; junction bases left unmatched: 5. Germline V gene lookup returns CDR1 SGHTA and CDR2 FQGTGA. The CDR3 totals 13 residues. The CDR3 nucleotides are TGTGCCAGCAGCTCCGAAGGACAGGGGACCCAGTACTTC. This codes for CASSSEGQGTQYF.

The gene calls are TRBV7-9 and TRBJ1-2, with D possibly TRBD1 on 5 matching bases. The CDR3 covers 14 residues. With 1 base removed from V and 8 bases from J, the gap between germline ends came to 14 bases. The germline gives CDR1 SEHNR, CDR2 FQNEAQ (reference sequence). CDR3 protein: CASSLDLREGGYTF. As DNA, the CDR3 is TGTGCCAGCAGCTTAGACCTCAGGGAGGGAGGCTACACCTTC.

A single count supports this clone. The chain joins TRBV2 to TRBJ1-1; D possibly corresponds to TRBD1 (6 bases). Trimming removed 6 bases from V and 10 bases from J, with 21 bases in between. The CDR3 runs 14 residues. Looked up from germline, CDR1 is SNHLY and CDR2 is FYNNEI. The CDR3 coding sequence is TGTGCCAGCAGAGCCCACCGGGACACAGAAGGAGCTTTCTTT. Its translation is CASRAHRDTEGAFF.

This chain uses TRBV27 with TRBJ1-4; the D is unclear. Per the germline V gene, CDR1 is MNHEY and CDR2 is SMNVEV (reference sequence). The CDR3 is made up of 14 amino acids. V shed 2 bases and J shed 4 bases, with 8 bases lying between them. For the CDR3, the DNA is TGTGCCAGCAGTTTAATGAGGAGTAATGAAAAACTGTTTTTT. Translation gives CASSLMRSNEKLFF.

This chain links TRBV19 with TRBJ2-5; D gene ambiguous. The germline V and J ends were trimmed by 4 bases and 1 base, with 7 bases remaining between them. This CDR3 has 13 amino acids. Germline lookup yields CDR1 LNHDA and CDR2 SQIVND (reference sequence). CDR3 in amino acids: CASSNQIQETQYF. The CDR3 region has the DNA TGTGCCAGTAGTAACCAGATCCAAGAGACCCAGTACTTC.

Here the CDR3 DNA reads TGTGCCAGCAGTTACCTGGACAGGGTCACTGAAGCTTTCTTT. This translates into CASSYLDRVTEAFF. The rearrangement links TRBV6-5 to TRBJ1-1, with 8 bases aligning to TRBD1. This CDR3 contains 14 residues. Losses at the gene ends were 2 bases for V and 4 bases for J; bases not matched to a gene: 3. Germline lookup yields CDR1 MNHEY and CDR2 SVGAGI.

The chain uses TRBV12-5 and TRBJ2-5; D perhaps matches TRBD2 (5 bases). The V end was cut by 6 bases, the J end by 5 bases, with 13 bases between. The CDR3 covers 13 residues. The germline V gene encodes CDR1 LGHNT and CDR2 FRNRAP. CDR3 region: CASGLGPRETQYF. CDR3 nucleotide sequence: TGTGCTAGTGGACTAGGGCCCAGGGAGACCCAGTACTTC.

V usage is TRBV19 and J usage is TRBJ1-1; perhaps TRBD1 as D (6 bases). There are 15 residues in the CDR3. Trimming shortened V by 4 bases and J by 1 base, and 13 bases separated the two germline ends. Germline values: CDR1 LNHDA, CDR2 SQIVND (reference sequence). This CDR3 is CASSRGTIRNTEAFF. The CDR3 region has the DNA TGTGCCAGTAGTAGAGGGACAATAAGGAACACTGAAGCTTTCTTT.

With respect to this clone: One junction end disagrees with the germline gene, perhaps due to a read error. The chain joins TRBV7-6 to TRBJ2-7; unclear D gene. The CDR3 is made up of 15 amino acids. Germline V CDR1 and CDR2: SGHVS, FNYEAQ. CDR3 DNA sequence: TGTGCCAGCTCGGAGATGGAACTCACCTCCCACGAGCAGTACTTC. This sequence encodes CASSEMELTSHEQYF.

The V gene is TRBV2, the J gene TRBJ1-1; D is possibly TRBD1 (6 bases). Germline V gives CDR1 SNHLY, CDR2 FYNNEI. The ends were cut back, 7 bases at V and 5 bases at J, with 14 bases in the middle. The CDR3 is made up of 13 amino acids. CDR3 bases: TGTGCCAGCATGGGAACAGGACAGACTGAAGCTTTCTTT. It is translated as CASMGTGQTEAFF. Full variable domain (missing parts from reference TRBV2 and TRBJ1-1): EPEVTQTPSHQVTQMGQEVILRCVPISNHLYFYWYRQILGQKVEFLVSFYNNEISEKSEIFDDQFSVERPDGSNFTLKIRSTKLEDSAMYFCASMGTGQTEAFFGQGTRLTVV.

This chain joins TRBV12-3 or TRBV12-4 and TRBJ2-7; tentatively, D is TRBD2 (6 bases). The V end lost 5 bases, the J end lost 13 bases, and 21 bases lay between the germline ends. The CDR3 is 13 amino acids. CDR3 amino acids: CASSQPGLPSLYF. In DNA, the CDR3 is TGTGCCAGCAGTCAACCGGGACTCCCAAGCCTATACTTC.

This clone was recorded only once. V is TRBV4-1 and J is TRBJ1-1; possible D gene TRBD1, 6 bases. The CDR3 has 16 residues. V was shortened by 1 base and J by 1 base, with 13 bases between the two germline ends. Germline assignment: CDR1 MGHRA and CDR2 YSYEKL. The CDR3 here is CASSQGGARGNTEAFF. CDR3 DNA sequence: TGCGCCAGCAGCCAAGGAGGGGCCAGGGGGAACACTGAAGCTTTCTTT.

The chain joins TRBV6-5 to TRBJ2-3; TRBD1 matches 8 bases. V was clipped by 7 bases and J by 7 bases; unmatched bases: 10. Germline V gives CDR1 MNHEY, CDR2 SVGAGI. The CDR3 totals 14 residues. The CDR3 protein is CASNRDRIMNTQYF. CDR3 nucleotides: TGTGCCAGCAACCGGGACAGGATTATGAATACGCAGTATTTT.

The CDR3 region has the DNA TGTGCCAGCAGCTTAGGCCGGGAGCATAATTCACCCCTCCACTTT. This sequence encodes CASSLGREHNSPLHF. This chain joins TRBV11-3 and TRBJ1-6; D is undetermined. Germline V gene data show CDR1 as SGHNT and CDR2 as YENEEA. CDR3 length: 15 residues. Trimming took off 1 base at V and 5 bases at J, with 9 bases between the two ends.